These T cell receptor beta chains were read from a single sample in a study of vaccination effects on CD4 cells after COVID-19. These TCRs' antigens remain unknown. The data were produced by immunoSEQ multiplex PCR, yet TCRdb's version contains in-frame clones alone and is incomplete. The data contain around 63,000 clones, about 79% of them seen just once; the ten biggest clones take up around 3.8%. The source material was CD4+ T cells from PBMCs cultured with HCoV-OC43 spike peptides, sampled before COVID-19 vaccination. These receptors were collected from a human donor who received a COVID-19 vaccine. Each CDR3 is given with its conserved first and last residue. D genes are given only for firm matches. Clone size is shown for a subset of rows, as once, few, many or a class of expanded clone.

D gene	V gene	J gene	clone size	CDR3 DNA	CDR3 protein
NA	TRBV7-2	TRBJ2-5	NA	TGTGCCAGCACTCCTTCCCGGGTACAAGAGACCCAGTACTTC	CASTPSRVQETQYF
TRBD1	TRBV30	TRBJ1-6	NA	TGTGCCTGGAACAGGGGAGAGTCACCCCTCCACTTT	CAWNRGESPLHF
NA	TRBV27	TRBJ1-6	NA	TGTGCCACCCCAGGACCCCTCCACTTT	CATPGPLHF
NA	TRBV5-1	TRBJ2-5	NA	TGCGCCAGCAGCCCTGGGAGACAGGAAGTGGAGACCCAGTACTTC	CASSPGRQEVETQYF
TRBD1	TRBV7-2	TRBJ1-6	NA	TGTGCCAGCAGCCTATCCGCCGGGACAGGATATTCACCCCTCCACTTT	CASSLSAGTGYSPLHF
NA	TRBV18	TRBJ2-5	NA	TGTGCCAGCTCACCACCGATAGGGACAGAGACCCAGTACTTC	CASSPPIGTETQYF
NA	TRBV5-1	TRBJ2-3	NA	TGCGCCAGCAGGAACCTGGGACCGATCATCGATACGCAGTATTTT	CASRNLGPIIDTQYF
TRBD2	TRBV5-1	TRBJ2-1	NA	TGCGCCAGCAGCTTGGCCGGGACTAGCGGGGGGGCCAATGAGCAGTTCTTC	CASSLAGTSGGANEQFF
TRBD2	TRBV10-2	TRBJ2-5	NA	TGCGCCAGCAGTCGATCGGGACTAGCGGGGGCACAAGAGACCCAGTACTTC	CASSRSGLAGAQETQYF
NA	TRBV28	TRBJ1-2	once	TGTGCCAGCAGTTTGGCGAGGGCTGGCGGCTATGGCTACACCTTC	CASSLARAGGYGYTF
TRBD1	TRBV19	TRBJ2-4	NA	TGTGCCAGTAGTATGGGACAGAGGAACAAAAACATTCAGTACTTC	CASSMGQRNKNIQYF
TRBD1	TRBV7-8	TRBJ1-1	NA	TGTGCCAGCAGCCCAGGGGGGGATGGGGGCACTGAAGCTTTCTTT	CASSPGGDGGTEAFF